The rows below give T cell receptor beta chains drawn from one sample of a study of shared clonotypes between healthy human individuals. The protocol was immunoSEQ multiplex PCR, while the TCRdb copy is restricted to in-frame clones and leaves out a portion. The profile shows 2 million or so clones, over 85% of them singletons. Sequencing input: naive CD4+ T cells sorted from blood. These receptors were collected from a man aged 18 to 29 in good health. CDR3s include the opening cysteine and the closing phenylalanine or tryptophan. The D gene is left open where the match is weak. Not all rows give a size; the values are once, few, many and, for expanded clones, a class.

D gene	V gene	J gene	clone size	CDR3 DNA	CDR3 protein
TRBD2	TRBV9	TRBJ2-1	-	TGTGCCAGCAGCGTCCTGGGGGGGAAGCAGTTCTTC	CASSVLGGKQFF
TRBD1	TRBV11-3	TRBJ2-3	-	TGTGCCAGCAGCTTCTCAAAGGGGGCAGACACAGATACGCAGTATTTT	CASSFSKGADTDTQYF
-	TRBV10-3	TRBJ1-2	-	TGTGCCATCAGTGAGTCGGGCAGGGCGGGAGGCTACACCTTC	CAISESGRAGGYTF
-	TRBV7-6	TRBJ2-2	-	TGTGCCAGCAGCCTGGGGGCACGAACGAACACCGGGGAGCTGTTTTTT	CASSLGARTNTGELFF
-	TRBV4-1	TRBJ2-5	-	TGCGCCAGCAGCCAAGAGACAGTGTACCAAGAGACCCAGTACTTC	CASSQETVYQETQYF
-	TRBV6-1	TRBJ1-5	-	TGTGCCAGCCAGGGGAGGTACAATCAGCCCCAGCATTTT	CASQGRYNQPQHF
TRBD1	TRBV5-1	TRBJ1-1	-	TGCGCCAGCAGCACCCGGGACAGGGGAAACACTGAAGCTTTCTTT	CASSTRDRGNTEAFF
TRBD1	TRBV7-3	TRBJ2-1	-	TGTGCCAGCAGCCCCGCAGGGGGCAATGAGCAGTTCTTC	CASSPAGGNEQFF
TRBD1	TRBV18	TRBJ2-7	-	TGTGCCAGCTCACCCGACAGGGTGGGGGAGCAGTACTTC	CASSPDRVGEQYF
-	TRBV18	TRBJ1-6	-	TGTGCCAGCTCACCAAGGACAGTCGACTCACCCCTCCACTTT	CASSPRTVDSPLHF
-	TRBV4-1	TRBJ1-5	-	TGCGCCAGCAGCCAAGCAGGGATCAATCAGCCCCAGCATTTT	CASSQAGINQPQHF
TRBD1	TRBV5-6	TRBJ1-4	once	TGTGCCAGCAGCTATACGGCCGGGACAGCGCTGGGGAATGAAAAACTGTTTTTT	CASSYTAGTALGNEKLFF
-	TRBV7-6	TRBJ1-1	-	TGTGCCAGCAGCTTAGCCGGGACGCCGACTTATGAAGCTTTCTTT	CASSLAGTPTYEAFF
TRBD1	TRBV4-1	TRBJ1-4	-	TGCGCCAGCAGCCAAGAGGGGGACAGAACAAATGAAAAACTGTTTTTT	CASSQEGDRTNEKLFF
-	TRBV7-9	TRBJ2-5	-	TGTGCCAGCAGCCTAGCGACCTGGTACCAAGAGACCCAGTACTTC	CASSLATWYQETQYF
TRBD1	TRBV11-2	TRBJ2-7	-	TGTGCCAGCAGCTTTTGGGGACAGGGGGTGCTGGAGCAGTACTTC	CASSFWGQGVLEQYF
-	TRBV6-6	TRBJ2-1	-	TGTGCCAGCAGAAGCCCGAATGAGCAGTTCTTC	CASRSPNEQFF
-	TRBV5-4	TRBJ2-7	-	TGTGCCAGCAGCTTTCGGGGGGCCCGCTCCTACGAGCAGTACTTC	CASSFRGARSYEQYF
-	TRBV30	TRBJ2-1	-	TGTGCCTGGAGTGTTGGTCTCAGCAATGAGCAGTTCTTC	CAWSVGLSNEQFF
TRBD1	TRBV4-3	TRBJ2-5	-	TGCGCCAGCAGCCGCGGGACAGGCCTCGGAGAAGAGACCCAGTACTTC	CASSRGTGLGEETQYF
-	TRBV4-1	TRBJ1-4	-	TGCGCCAGCAGCCAAGACTCCGGGGGCACTAATGAAAAACTGTTTTTT	CASSQDSGGTNEKLFF
-	TRBV11-2	TRBJ2-7	-	TGTGCCAGCAGCTTGCGAGCCAGACTAGACTACTCCTACGAGCAGTACTTC	CASSLRARLDYSYEQYF
TRBD1	TRBV9	TRBJ1-2	once	TGTGCCAGCAGCCAGGACAGGGACGGCTATGGCTACACCTTC	CASSQDRDGYGYTF
-	TRBV21-1	TRBJ2-7	-	TGTGCCAGCAGCAAAGGTCTTGGCACAGGGAAGGACGAGCAGTACTTC	CASSKGLGTGKDEQYF
-	TRBV7-7	TRBJ2-7	-	TGTGCTAGCAGCTTAGGGGACTTCTCTGCCGAGCAGTACTTC	CASSLGDFSAEQYF
TRBD1	TRBV28	TRBJ2-5	-	TGTGCCAGCAGCCCCTTGGGACAGGGAGAGACCCAGTACTTC	CASSPLGQGETQYF
TRBD2	TRBV4-1	TRBJ2-3	-	TGCGCCAGCAGCCAAGATCCTTTTCTAGCGGGGGGAAGCACAGATACGCAGTATTTT	CASSQDPFLAGGSTDTQYF
-	TRBV7-8	TRBJ1-2	-	TGTGCCAGCAGCCAAGGGACGGATTATGGCTACACCTTC	CASSQGTDYGYTF
-	TRBV7-8	TRBJ1-1	-	TGTGCCAGCAGCTTATCGGCACTAACAACTCGGAACACTGAAGCTTTCTTT	CASSLSALTTRNTEAFF
-	TRBV12-5	TRBJ2-5	once	TGTGCTAGTGAAAAGGAAGAGACCCAGTACTTC	CASEKEETQYF
-	TRBV11-2	TRBJ1-1	once	TGTGCCAGCAACTTGGATATGAACACTGAAGCTTTCTTT	CASNLDMNTEAFF
TRBD1	TRBV19	TRBJ2-1	-	TGTGCCAGTAGTACCCTGGGACAGGCCTTGAGGAATGAGCAGTTCTTC	CASSTLGQALRNEQFF
TRBD1	TRBV2	TRBJ2-5	-	TGTGCCAGCAGAGAACGGACAGGGGGGCAAGAGACCCAGTACTTC	CASRERTGGQETQYF
-	TRBV19	TRBJ1-2	-	TGTGCCAGTAGTATCGGAGGTGTGGCAGGCGGGATCTATGGCTACACCTTC	CASSIGGVAGGIYGYTF
-	TRBV4-1	TRBJ2-5	-	TGCGCCAGCAGCCAAGATCAAACAGATAGAGAGACCCAGTACTTC	CASSQDQTDRETQYF
TRBD2	TRBV18	TRBJ2-3	-	TGTGCCAGCTCACCTACAGGACTAGCGGGAGGGCTCGATACGCAGTATTTT	CASSPTGLAGGLDTQYF
TRBD2	TRBV5-6	TRBJ2-3	-	TGTGCCAGCAGCTTTGCTAGCGGACTGGATACGCAGTATTTT	CASSFASGLDTQYF
-	TRBV5-1	TRBJ2-6	-	TGCGCCAGCAGCTTGGGGGCCTCCGGGGCCAACGTCCTGACTTTC	CASSLGASGANVLTF
-	TRBV4-2	TRBJ1-3	-	TGTGCCAGCAGCCAAGATCCGGCAGGCGCTGGAAACACCATATATTTT	CASSQDPAGAGNTIYF
-	TRBV7-2	TRBJ2-7	-	TGTGCCAGCAGCCCCAGAGGGCGGGGGCTCTTCTACGAGCAGTACTTC	CASSPRGRGLFYEQYF
TRBD2	TRBV6-6	TRBJ2-7	once	TGTGCCAGCAGTTTTTTAGCGGGAGTTCCCTACGAGCAGTACTTC	CASSFLAGVPYEQYF
-	TRBV5-4	TRBJ2-5	-	TGTGCCAGCAGCTTCCGGGAGCGTGGAGAGACCCAGTACTTC	CASSFRERGETQYF
-	TRBV7-2	TRBJ2-3	once	TGTGCCAGCAGCTTAGTGTGGTTGACAGATACGCAGTATTTT	CASSLVWLTDTQYF
-	TRBV18	TRBJ2-2	-	TGTGCCAGCTCCCCAAACAGGGTGGACACCGGGGAGCTGTTTTTT	CASSPNRVDTGELFF
TRBD2	TRBV10-1	TRBJ2-3	-	TGCGCCAGCAGTGAGTCTGCGGGAGGGTCCTCGCAGTATTTT	CASSESAGGSSQYF
TRBD1	TRBV6-5	TRBJ2-7	-	TGTGCCAGCAGGCGGGACAGGGGAGTCTACGAGCAGTACTTC	CASRRDRGVYEQYF
-	TRBV30	TRBJ2-3	-	TGTGCCTGGAGTCCGGGGCAGAACAAGGGCACAGATACGCAGTATTTT	CAWSPGQNKGTDTQYF
TRBD2	TRBV30	TRBJ2-1	-	TGTGCCTGGAGTGCCTTAGCGGGAGTAAGGAATGAGCAGTTCTTC	CAWSALAGVRNEQFF
TRBD1	TRBV2	TRBJ1-4	-	TGTGCCATTACGGGACAGTGGAATGAAAAACTGTTTTTT	CAITGQWNEKLFF
-	TRBV10-3	TRBJ1-3	-	TGTGCCATCAGTGAGAGCGGGGGAAACACCATATATTTT	CAISESGGNTIYF
TRBD2	TRBV11-2	TRBJ2-7	-	TGTGCCAGCAGCTTAGAATCCAAGACTAGCGGGGGGTACGAGCAGTACTTC	CASSLESKTSGGYEQYF
-	TRBV6-5	TRBJ1-1	-	TGTGCCAGCAGTGCCAACCCAGGGAACACTGAAGCTTTCTTT	CASSANPGNTEAFF
-	TRBV9	TRBJ1-1	-	TGTGCCAGCAGCCAACAGGCCTATACTGAAGCTTTCTTT	CASSQQAYTEAFF